The present TCR beta chain was sequenced within a study of human T cells and chemical hapten exposure. General observations from the study: There was no change with DPC sensitization in TCRs above 1 in 1000 frequency.

The library tagged each cDNA molecule with unique molecular identifiers. MiXCR was run by TCRdb on the 5' RACE reads, yielding one entry per CDR3 protein. The sample has 95,000 to 120,000 distinct CDR3 sequences; approximately 19% are singletons. Unfractionated whole blood was the source from which total RNA was extracted. Worth noting for this clonotype: Its antigen remains unidentified.

This CDR3 comprises 14 residues. The chain has TRBV12-2 and TRBJ1-5; TRBD1, the table's D call, lacks a check against the DNA. TRBV12-2 is recorded as a pseudogene. The origin of this receptor is a human donor in good health. CDR3 sequence: CARLSGARSQPQHF. In DNA form, the CDR3 reads TGTGCAAGGTTATCCGGGGCAAGGAGTCAGCCCCAGCATTTT.